One and the same sample provided the 30 T cell receptor beta chains below, sequenced in a study of blood T cell repertoires in COVID-19 (dated by TCRdb to the early 2020s). Library generation was performed with the immunoSEQ multiplex PCR assay. TCRdb obtained this table from immuneACCESS and retained in-frame rearrangements with V and J assigned. These tables miss some clones; where compared with another copy, unresolved V genes account for less than half of the shortfall, and the remainder is unexplained. The sample contains approximately 290,000 clones, 91% of them found a single time. Around 2% of the sample rests with the top ten. The sequenced sample consisted of peripheral blood. Receptors were obtained from a young woman with COVID-19, enrolled during active disease.

This clone came up once. The V and J genes are TRBV19 and TRBJ1-2; 8 bases align to TRBD1. The CDR3 runs to 15 residues. V dropped 0 bases and J dropped 3; count of bases not matched to a gene: 3. Germline V CDR1 and CDR2: LNHDA, SQIVND (reference sequence). The CDR3 nucleotides read TGTGCCAGTAGTATAGACAGGGGGCACGACTATGGCTACACCTTC. Translation gives CASSIDRGHDYGYTF.

The chain employs TRBV19 and TRBJ1-2; D gene ambiguous. Trimming stripped 3 bases from V and 5 bases from J, with 10 bases between. From germline, CDR1 is LNHDA and CDR2 SQIVND (reference sequence). The CDR3 runs 13 residues. The CDR3 sequence: CASSIFEFYGYTF. The CDR3 bases are TGTGCCAGTAGTATCTTTGAGTTTTATGGCTACACCTTC.

This clone was seen once. V gene TRBV21-1 combines with J gene TRBJ1-5; no check of the table's D call, TRBD1, against the DNA was made. TRBV21-1 is deemed a pseudogene. There are 19 residues in the CDR3. CDR3 region: CASSKVQGIAGVGNQPQHF. In DNA form, the CDR3 reads TGTGCCAGCAGCAAAGTACAGGGGATTGCCGGTGTAGGCAATCAGCCCCAGCATTTT.

V is TRBV29-1 and J is TRBJ2-2, with 8 bases fitting TRBD1. Germline-derived CDR1 and CDR2 are SQVTM and ANQGSEA. The CDR3 contains 12 residues. Trimming at V came to 6 bases and at J to 4 bases, leaving 1 base not matched to a gene. The CDR3 reads CSVDRGTGELFF. CDR3 coding DNA: TGCAGCGTCGACAGGGGCACCGGGGAGCTGTTTTTT.

The genes are TRBV3-1 (or the pseudogene TRBV3-2) and TRBJ1-5; 10 bases are shared with TRBD1. V lost 5 bases to trimming and J lost 5 bases; unmatched junction nucleotides: 6. The CDR3 totals 15 residues. Germline V gives CDR1 LGHDT, CDR2 YNNKEL (reference sequence). CDR3 in DNA: TGTGCCAGCAGCACAGGGACAGGGGCATATCAGCCCCAGCATTTT. Its protein is CASSTGTGAYQPQHF.

This clone has a single count. In DNA form, the CDR3 reads TGTGCCAGCAGCTTAAACGCGGCGTCCCAGTTGGGCACTGAAGCTTTCTTT. Encoded protein: CASSLNAASQLGTEAFF. The chain joins TRBV7-2 to TRBJ1-1; no clear D. Per the germline V gene, CDR1 is SGHTA and CDR2 is FQGNSA. The CDR3 sequence is 17 residues long. V shed 2 bases and J shed 4 bases, with 20 bases lying between them.

This clone appeared a single time. V gene TRBV9 combines with J gene TRBJ1-1; D is unresolved. Germline CDR1 SGDLS, CDR2 YYNGEE. The CDR3 runs to 15 residues. V was trimmed by 0 bases and J by 3 bases, leaving 12 bases between them. This CDR3 reads CASSVDGREDTEAFF. The CDR3 bases are TGTGCCAGCAGCGTAGACGGCCGGGAGGACACTGAAGCTTTCTTT. Drawing the rest from reference TRBV9 and TRBJ1-1, the complete variable domain is DSGVTQTPKHLITATGQRVTLRCSPRSGDLSVYWYQQSLDQGLQFLIQYYNGEERAKGNILERFSAQQFPDLHSELNLSSLELGDSALYFCASSVDGREDTEAFFGQGTRLTVV.

As DNA, the CDR3 is TGCAGCGTTGCACCCTCCCAGCAAGAGACCCAGTACTTC. It yields the protein CSVAPSQQETQYF. The rearrangement links TRBV29-1 to TRBJ2-5, with no clear D. The CDR3 has 13 amino acids. In germline, CDR1 is SQVTM, CDR2 ANQGSEA. Trimming removed 4 bases from V and 2 bases from J, with 11 bases in between. The entire variable domain, with the rest obtained from reference TRBV29-1 and TRBJ2-5, is as follows: SAVISQKPSRDICQRGTSLTIQCQVDSQVTMMFWYRQQPGQSLTLIATANQGSEATYESGFVIDKFPISRPNLTFSTLTVSNMSPEDSSIYLCSVAPSQQETQYFGPGTRLLVL.

J is TRBJ1-1 and V is TRBV7-3; 8 nucleotides agree with TRBD1. The CDR3 runs 15 residues. Germline values: CDR1 SGHTA, CDR2 FQGTGA. V lost 2 bases to trimming and J lost 1 base; unmatched junction nucleotides: 3. As DNA, the CDR3 is TGTGCCAGCAGCTTAGAAGGACAGGGGAACACTGAAGCTTTCTTT. It encodes CASSLEGQGNTEAFF.

J is TRBJ1-5 and V is TRBV6-2 or TRBV6-3; the match to TRBD1 covers 7 bases. CDR1 and CDR2 (germline): MNHEY, SVGEGT. CDR3 length: 18 amino acids. V shed 2 bases, J shed 2 bases, and the junction held 12 bases outside the gene matches. This CDR3 reads CASSYETGVSHGNQPQHF. CDR3 sequence (DNA): TGTGCCAGCAGTTACGAAACAGGGGTCTCGCATGGCAATCAGCCCCAGCATTTT.

The chain carries TRBV28 and TRBJ2-7; TRBD2 is a possible D gene (5 bases). Germline values: CDR1 MDHEN, CDR2 SYDVKM. V was cut by 5 bases and J by 13 bases, with 18 bases left in between. CDR3 size: 12 residues. The CDR3 DNA is TGTGCCAGCAGTGCCCCGCGCGGAGGACCCTACTTC. Amino acids: CASSAPRGGPYF.

The chain employs TRBV5-1 and TRBJ1-4; TRBD1 might be the D (5 bases). The V gene lost 7 bases and the J gene lost 1 base, with 11 bases spanning the gap. This CDR3 region has 14 residues. Germline loops: CDR1 SGHRS, CDR2 YFSETQ. Here the CDR3 DNA reads TGCGCCAGCGGCCCCCAGGGAACTAATGAAAAACTGTTTTTT. Translated: CASGPQGTNEKLFF.

The chain carries TRBV19 and TRBJ1-1; 7 bases map to TRBD1. The CDR3 runs 13 residues. The V and J ends lost 6 bases and 5 bases, in that order; junction bases with no gene match: 6. CDR1 and CDR2 from the germline V gene are LNHDA and SQIVND (reference sequence). Here the CDR3 reads CASSPQTGTEAFF. CDR3 bases: TGTGCCAGTAGCCCCCAGACAGGGACTGAAGCTTTCTTT.

This sequence joins TRBV5-1 and TRBJ1-1; tentative D call: TRBD1 (6 bases). Trimming took off 0 bases at V and 6 bases at J, with 12 bases between the two ends. The CDR3 has 14 residues. Germline assignment: CDR1 SGHRS and CDR2 YFSETQ. CDR3 residues: CASSLDQGFAEAFF. CDR3 bases: TGCGCCAGCAGCTTGGACCAGGGGTTCGCTGAAGCTTTCTTT.

This rearrangement joins TRBV6-2 or TRBV6-3 to TRBJ1-1; 7 bases match TRBD1. Germline values: CDR1 MNHEY, CDR2 SVGEGT. Trimming removed 4 bases from V and 8 bases from J; junction bases left unmatched: 10. This CDR3 spans 14 amino acids. CDR3 bases: TGTGCCAGCAGTTTGGGACAGCCGGTGATCGAAGCTTTCTTT. This encodes CASSLGQPVIEAFF.

The chain links TRBV2 to TRBJ1-5; D remains unclear. This CDR3 region has 13 residues. The germline V gene has CDR1 SNHLY and CDR2 FYNNEI. V was shortened by 5 bases and J by 1 base, with 6 bases between the two germline ends. The CDR3 region is CASSLLSNQPQHF. The CDR3 bases are TGTGCCAGCAGTTTATTGAGCAATCAGCCCCAGCATTTT.

This clone was seen a single time. This chain uses TRBV5-8 with TRBJ1-1, with TRBD1 as a possible D gene (6 bases). The V and J ends lost 3 bases and 4 bases respectively, with 13 bases between them. Germline V gene data show CDR1 as SGHTS and CDR2 as YDEGEE. This CDR3 comprises 14 residues. CDR3 loop: CASSWPGQLTEAFF. As DNA, the CDR3 is TGTGCCAGCAGCTGGCCGGGACAACTCACTGAAGCTTTCTTT.

The rearrangement links TRBV9 to TRBJ2-5, with 13 nucleotides matching TRBD2. The CDR3 sequence is 16 residues long. J was trimmed by 2 bases and V by 4 bases; bases with no gene match: 5. The germline V gene has CDR1 SGDLS and CDR2 YYNGEE. The CDR3 nucleotides are TGTGCCAGCAGCTTAGGGACTAGCGGGATTCAAGAGACCCAGTACTTC. Residues: CASSLGTSGIQETQYF.

This rearrangement joins TRBV5-1 to TRBJ1-2; D is possibly TRBD1 (6 bases). The CDR3 contains 13 residues. The V gene's germline CDR1 is SGHRS and CDR2 YFSETQ. V dropped 6 bases and J dropped 1 base, with 10 bases sitting between them. As DNA, the CDR3 is TGCGCCAGCACCGGGGACAATAACTATGGCTACACCTTC. This sequence encodes CASTGDNNYGYTF. Looking up the rest from reference TRBV5-1 and TRBJ1-2 gives the full variable domain: KAGVTQTPRYLIKTRGQQVTLSCSPISGHRSVSWYQQTPGQGLQFLFEYFSETQRNKGNFPGRFSGRQFSNSRSEMNVSTLELGDSALYLCASTGDNNYGYTFGSGTRLTVV.

The rearrangement joins TRBV7-8 to TRBJ1-1; 7 nucleotides align to TRBD1. This CDR3 has 17 amino acids. V dropped 3 bases and J dropped 3; count of bases not matched to a gene: 13. The germline CDR1 and CDR2 sequences are SGHVS and FQNEAQ. The CDR3 nucleotides are TGTGCCAGCAGCTTGCGGTTATCGTGGGACAGAGACACTGAAGCTTTCTTT. This codes for CASSLRLSWDRDTEAFF. The whole variable domain, remainder taken from reference TRBV7-8 and TRBJ1-1, is GAGVSQSPRYKVAKRGQDVALRCDPISGHVSLFWYQQALGQGPEFLTYFQNEAQLDKSGLPSDRFFAERPEGSVSTLKIQRTQQEDSAVYLCASSLRLSWDRDTEAFFGQGTRLTVV.

The V gene is TRBV5-1, the J gene TRBJ2-5; no firm D call. With 1 base removed from V and 0 bases from J, the gap between germline ends came to 10 bases. Germline V gene data show CDR1 as SGHRS and CDR2 as YFSETQ. This CDR3 contains 15 residues. The CDR3 DNA reads as TGCGCCAGCAGCTTGTTAGACTCCAACCAAGAGACCCAGTACTTC. Translation: CASSLLDSNQETQYF. The full variable domain, rest sourced from reference TRBV5-1 and TRBJ2-5, is KAGVTQTPRYLIKTRGQQVTLSCSPISGHRSVSWYQQTPGQGLQFLFEYFSETQRNKGNFPGRFSGRQFSNSRSEMNVSTLELGDSALYLCASSLLDSNQETQYFGPGTRLLVL.

The V call is TRBV11-3, the J call TRBJ2-7; 9 nucleotides agree with TRBD1. The V and J ends lost 0 bases and 1 base, in that order; junction bases with no gene match: 7. The V gene's germline CDR1 is SGHNT and CDR2 YENEEA. The CDR3 has 17 residues. Here the CDR3 DNA reads TGTGCCAGCAGCTTAGAGGGGCCCGGGACAGGGTCCTACGAGCAGTACTTC. Translation gives CASSLEGPGTGSYEQYF.

CDR3 residues: CASSLGRDRVGYTF. CDR3 DNA: TGTGCCAGCAGCTTAGGCCGGGACAGGGTTGGCTACACCTTC. This chain joins TRBV7-9 and TRBJ1-2, with 9 bases that match TRBD1. Germline CDR1 is SEHNR and CDR2 is FQNEAQ (reference sequence). The CDR3 contains 14 residues. V lost 1 base to trimming and J lost 7 bases; unmatched junction nucleotides: 4. The full variable domain, with the rest looked up from reference TRBV7-9 and TRBJ1-2, is DTGVSQNPRHKITKRGQNVTFRCDPISEHNRLYWYRQTLGQGPEFLTYFQNEAQLEKSRLLSDRFSAERPKGSFSTLEIQRTEQGDSAMYLCASSLGRDRVGYTFGSGTRLTVV.

This chain connects TRBV28 to TRBJ1-2, with D tentatively TRBD1 (5 bases). Germline V gene sequence: CDR1 MDHEN, CDR2 SYDVKM. Trimming removed 3 bases from V and 4 bases from J, with 12 bases in between. CDR3 length: 14 residues. CDR3 in amino acids: CASSLGGEGYGYTF. DNA of the CDR3: TGTGCCAGCAGTTTGGGAGGGGAAGGCTATGGCTACACCTTC.

The chain uses TRBV11-2 and TRBJ2-1; TRBD2 aligns across 9 bases. This CDR3 is 17 amino acids long. From germline, CDR1 is SGHAT and CDR2 FQNNGV. V was pared by 1 base and J by 2 bases, with 6 bases of the junction left unmatched. The CDR3: CASSLVSSGIPYNEQFF. In DNA, the CDR3 is TGTGCCAGCAGCTTAGTTTCTAGCGGGATTCCCTACAATGAGCAGTTCTTC.

The V gene is TRBV6-1, the J gene TRBJ1-5; 10 nucleotides align to TRBD1. The CDR3 totals 16 residues. The V gene's germline CDR1 is MNHNS and CDR2 SASEGT. J lost 5 bases, V lost 1 base, and 5 bases had no gene match. The CDR3 DNA reads TGTGCCAGCAGTGAAGGGGACAGGGGTTCTTATCAGCCCCAGCATTTT. Translating gives CASSEGDRGSYQPQHF.

This clone was seen just once. The V gene is TRBV28, the J gene TRBJ2-7, with 9 nucleotides matching TRBD1. In germline, CDR1 is MDHEN, CDR2 SYDVKM. Trimming took 6 bases from V and 1 from J; bases not matched to a gene: 7. CDR3 length: 15 amino acids. The DNA of the CDR3 is TGTGCCAGCAGCAAAATGGGGACAGGGTCCTACGAGCAGTACTTC. Protein product: CASSKMGTGSYEQYF.

This chain connects TRBV7-6 to TRBJ2-7; TRBD1 might be the D (5 bases). Germline-derived CDR1 and CDR2 are SGHVS and FNYEAQ. Deletions cut 5 bases from V and 0 bases from J, with 20 bases between. This CDR3 contains 17 residues. The CDR3 DNA follows: TGTGCCAGCAGCCCCCGCCGGTTGGGGCGGAGCTCCTACGAGCAGTACTTC. It codes for CASSPRRLGRSSYEQYF.

The chain has TRBV18 and TRBJ1-6; the match to TRBD1 covers 8 bases. Germline V lookup: CDR1 KGHSH, CDR2 LQKENI. Trimming removed 2 bases from V and 10 bases from J; junction bases left unmatched: 7. This CDR3 is 15 amino acids long. Here the CDR3 DNA reads TGTGCCAGCTCACCAGGGACAGGAGGAGAATCACCCCTCCACTTT. Its protein product is CASSPGTGGESPLHF. The complete variable domain, with remaining parts taken from reference TRBV18 and TRBJ1-6, reads NAGVMQNPRHLVRRRGQEARLRCSPMKGHSHVYWYRQLPEEGLKFMVYLQKENIIDESGMPKERFSAEFPKEGPSILRIQQVVRGDSAAYFCASSPGTGGESPLHFGNGTRLTVT.

This sequence joins TRBV23-1 and TRBJ2-6, with D tentatively TRBD1 (7 bases). TRBV23-1 is designated an ORF whose function remains uncertain. Trimming took off 6 bases at V and 0 bases at J, with 18 bases between the two ends. The CDR3 loop spans 18 amino acids. CDR3 sequence reads: CASSRGDSAYSGANVLTF. CDR3 bases: TGCGCCAGCAGCAGGGGGGACAGCGCTTACTCTGGGGCCAACGTCCTGACTTTC.